Sequencing of this T cell receptor (beta chain) was carried out in a study of T cells in Graves' hyperthyroidism and ophthalmopathy (dated 2019 in TCRdb). About the study as a whole: Peripheral blood samples were taken at initial diagnosis, before any treatment was given. Thyroid tissue and blood T-cell repertoires from more than 5 Graves' hyperthyroidism patients were also compared in the study. According to the paper, TCR Vbeta CDR3 sequencing was carried out on 135 peripheral blood samples, which came from around 43 ophthalmopathy, 75 to 80 hyperthyroidism and about 17 progressor patients. Following sampling, methimazole starting at 30 mg daily was given to hyperthyroidism patients, and high-dose intravenous methylprednisolone was given to ophthalmopathy patients. Prospective prediction of ophthalmopathy was tested in an independent validation cohort consisting of about 19 hyperthyroidism patients and around 17 patients who later progressed to ophthalmopathy. The roughly 94 discovery patients were randomly divided into training and test sets at a 7:3 ratio. To identify distinguishing TCR V-J signatures, a discovery cohort of about 95 patients was used, comprising 40 to 45 with Graves' ophthalmopathy and 57 with stable Graves' hyperthyroidism.

Reading from cysteine to phenylalanine, the CDR3 counts 13 amino acids. Just CDR3 DNA is preserved here, 39 bases in frame from base 1. The germline V gene gives CDR1 as MNHEY and CDR2 as SVGEGT. Hyperthyroidism patients were newly diagnosed, had a disease duration of under 2 months, and were aged 18 to 65 years. Patients with uncontrolled infections, other autoimmune diseases, pregnancy or lactation were excluded. Clinical symptoms, serum thyroxine and TRAb, thyroid ultrasound, and orbital computed tomography formed the basis for the diagnoses. Blood from progressor patients was drawn when they were first diagnosed with hyperthyroidism, before any ophthalmopathy symptoms appeared. PBMCs were separated from about 10 ml of fresh peripheral blood using Ficoll-Paque density gradient centrifugation. Patients classed as progressors first received a Graves' hyperthyroidism diagnosis and then went on to develop ophthalmopathy during follow-up. Total RNA was extracted with Trizol reagent, and quality was checked on an Agilent 2100 Bioanalyzer.

The TCR beta CDR3 regions were amplified from RNA transcripts. The TCR CDR3 was subjected to a first round of RT-PCR using the HTBI primer set and the Qiagen OneStep RT-PCR kit. Libraries were constructed in a second round of multiplex PCR, after which size selection and purification were performed. Paired-end sequencing of the libraries was performed with 100 bp reads on an Illumina HiSeq2000. Per the original workflow: SOAPnuke was used to process the raw data, removing reads that contained adapters or uncalled bases, had a mean Phred below 15, or lacked an exact match to the constant primer or identifier. COPE v1.2.5 was used to merge the high-quality paired reads, and each unique nucleotide sequence was defined as a clonotype. Clonotypes were aligned to IMGT TRBV, TRBD and TRBJ reference segments using MiTCR v1.1. The analysis was restricted to V-J combinations with a frequency above 0.0001, which together covered just over 98% of the repertoires. A TCS score was defined as the ratio of F50 (clonal expansion) to E x V (chaos), with BLOSUM62-based TCRdist applied between CDR3 peptides within each V-J. Welch's t-statistics and random forest reduced fewer than 550 V-J features to roughly 13, which were used in a naive Bayes classifier (R e1071). TCRdb reran the public reads through fastp at Q25 and MiXCR, keeping productive beta chains. Entries are consolidated by CDR3 protein sequence, retaining the most common genes and DNA. Here the V and J calls rest on TCRdb's processing, not on the authors' analysis. The table for this sample lists around 240,000 distinct CDR3 sequences; approximately 15% of them were counted only once. The biggest ten clones account for 10% to 15% of the sample.

Of note for this clonotype: This receptor's antigen is unknown. A single base separates this from a much larger clone, so it may be a read error.

What the study reported, not specific to this receptor: In validation, the model predicted progression to ophthalmopathy with approximately 70% sensitivity and roughly 72% specificity, a median of about six months before onset. A 13 V-J signature model separated ophthalmopathy from stable hyperthyroidism, with over 85% sensitivity and 81.08% specificity in cross-validation and 80%/75% in testing. Most expanded thyroid clonotypes (frequency above 0.001) were also found in blood, which suggests that blood repertoires may mirror thyroid immune responses. Sample size was not statistically predetermined, and investigators were not blinded to group allocation.

Sequences were obtained from blood. This TCR derives from a woman between 40 and 50 years old with Graves' hyperthyroidism that later progressed to Graves' ophthalmopathy. The chain links TRBV6-2 or TRBV6-3 with TRBJ2-3; a tentative D call is TRBD1 (6 bases match). Here is the DNA: TGTGCCAGCAGGCAGGGGTGGACAGATAGGCAGTATTTT. Translated, this gives CASRQGWTDRQYF.